In this sample, the clone carrying this TCR beta chain turned up a few times. 5'RACE with 10-nucleotide random UMIs produced the cDNA. TCRdb fed the 5' RACE reads into MiXCR, producing one record per CDR3 protein. The sample lists tens of thousands of distinct CDR3 sequences, more than 5% occurring once. The data stem from a study of neurological immune-mediated disorders. The overall study: Secondary progressive cases numbered 3 among the 35 or so multiple sclerosis patients, while the other 31 were relapsing-remitting.

Time point given: longitudinal time-point 2. The CDR3 has 15 amino acids. The V gene end was trimmed by 5 bases and the J gene end by 0 bases; junction bases not matched to a gene: 5. Germline CDR1 is LGHDT and CDR2 is YNNKEL (reference sequence). This clonotype was obtained from a woman in her sixties or seventies with multiple sclerosis. Sequenced material: PBMCs. The V gene is TRBV3-1, the J gene TRBJ1-2; 8 bases are a match to TRBD1. The chain's CDR3 is CASSWGQESNYGYTF. In DNA, the CDR3 is TGTGCCAGCAGCTGGGGACAGGAGTCTAACTATGGCTACACCTTC.